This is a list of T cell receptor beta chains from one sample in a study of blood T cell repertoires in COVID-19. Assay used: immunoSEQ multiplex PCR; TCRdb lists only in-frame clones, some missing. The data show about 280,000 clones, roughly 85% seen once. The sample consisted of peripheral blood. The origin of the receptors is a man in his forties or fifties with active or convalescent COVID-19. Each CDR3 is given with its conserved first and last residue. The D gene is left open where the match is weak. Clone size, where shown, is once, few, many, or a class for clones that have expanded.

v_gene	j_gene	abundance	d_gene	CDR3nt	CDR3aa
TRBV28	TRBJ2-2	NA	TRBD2	TGTGCCAGCAGTTTAATACTAGCGGGAGGGCCTGACACCGGGGAGCTGTTTTTT	CASSLILAGGPDTGELFF
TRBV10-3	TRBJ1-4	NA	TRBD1	TGTGCCATCAGTGATACAGGGGAGGTTGAAAAACTGTTTTTT	CAISDTGEVEKLFF
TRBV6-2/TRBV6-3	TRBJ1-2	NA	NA	TGTGCCAGCAGCCCCCCAGGGGTCTATGGATATCTCGATAACTATGGCTACACCTTC	CASSPPGVYGYLDNYGYTF
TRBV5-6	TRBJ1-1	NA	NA	TGTGCCAGCAGCTTGGGGGCGAACACTGAAGCTTTCTTT	CASSLGANTEAFF
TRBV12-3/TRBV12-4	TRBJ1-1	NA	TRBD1	TGTGCCAGCAGTACGGGTCGAGGGGGCGCTTTCTTT	CASSTGRGGAFF
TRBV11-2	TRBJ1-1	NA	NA	TGTGCCAGCAGCGACAGAAGAATATCTGAAGCTTTCTTT	CASSDRRISEAFF
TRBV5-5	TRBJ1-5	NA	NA	TGTGCCAGCAGCTTAGAAACAGGCAACAATCAGCCCCAGCATTTT	CASSLETGNNQPQHF
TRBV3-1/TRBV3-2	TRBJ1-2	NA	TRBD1	TGTGCCAGCAGCCATCGAACAGGGGGGGATGGCTACACCTTC	CASSHRTGGDGYTF
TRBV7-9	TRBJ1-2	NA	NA	TGTGCCAGCAGCAAGGACACCTATGGCTACACCTTC	CASSKDTYGYTF
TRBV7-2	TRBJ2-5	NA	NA	TGTGCCAGCAGCACCCAAACCACAGGGATTGTTCCCTACTTC	CASSTQTTGIVPYF
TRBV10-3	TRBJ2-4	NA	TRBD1	TGTGCCATCAGTGAGCGGACAGGGGGGGACAAAAACATTCAGTACTTC	CAISERTGGDKNIQYF
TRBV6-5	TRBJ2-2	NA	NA	TGTGCCAGCAGTTTGAGCGGAACGAACACCGGGGAGCTGTTTTTT	CASSLSGTNTGELFF
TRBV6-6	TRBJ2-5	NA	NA	TGTGCCAGCAGTTACGGGGAGGAAGGGTACTTC	CASSYGEEGYF
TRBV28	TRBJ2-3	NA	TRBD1	TGTGCCAGCAGTTGGGGGACAGGGAGCACAGATACGCAGTATTTT	CASSWGTGSTDTQYF
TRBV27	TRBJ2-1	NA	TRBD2	TGTGCCAGCAGTCTGGGACTAGAGCGGGTCTTC	CASSLGLERVF
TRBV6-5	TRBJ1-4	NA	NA	TGTGCCAGCAGTTCGCTCGGGGGTGGAGGTGAAAAACTGTTTTTT	CASSSLGGGGEKLFF
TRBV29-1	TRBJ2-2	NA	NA	TGCAGCGTTGATGCAGGGACGAACACCGGGGAGCTGTTTTTT	CSVDAGTNTGELFF
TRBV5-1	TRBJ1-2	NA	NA	TGCGCCAGCAGCTTGGGGGGCGGCTACACCTTC	CASSLGGGYTF
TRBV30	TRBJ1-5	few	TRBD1	TGTGCCTGGACCGGACAGGTTGATCAGCCCCAGCATTTT	CAWTGQVDQPQHF
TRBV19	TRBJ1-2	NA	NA	TGTGCCAGTAGTACGACTCGGGACACCAGCACTGGCTACACCTTC	CASSTTRDTSTGYTF
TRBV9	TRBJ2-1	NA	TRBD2	TGTGCCAGCAGCCCGAGCTCGAGCGGGAGTGACAATGAGCAGTTCTTC	CASSPSSSGSDNEQFF
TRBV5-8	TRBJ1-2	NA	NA	TGTGCCAGCTTCTACCCAAGGCAGGGTTTTACCCATGGCTACACCTTC	CASFYPRQGFTHGYTF
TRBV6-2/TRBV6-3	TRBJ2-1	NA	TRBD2	TGTGCCAGCAGCTGGAGCGGGAGCCACAATGAGCAGTTCTTC	CASSWSGSHNEQFF
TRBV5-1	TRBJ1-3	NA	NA	TGCGCCAGCAGCTTGGTGGCAGGGTTCTCTGGAAACACCATATATTTT	CASSLVAGFSGNTIYF
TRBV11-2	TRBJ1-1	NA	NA	TGTGCCAGCAGCTTAGGAGCCGGGAACACTGAAGCTTTCTTT	CASSLGAGNTEAFF
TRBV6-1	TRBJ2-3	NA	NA	TGTGCCAGCAGTGAAGCTGAGCGGGGCACAGATACGCAGTATTTT	CASSEAERGTDTQYF
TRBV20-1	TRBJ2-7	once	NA	TGCAGTGCTAGTAGGGCCAGCGGAAGCTCAGGCGAGCAGTACTTC	CSASRASGSSGEQYF
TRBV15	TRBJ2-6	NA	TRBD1	TGTGCCACCAGCAGAGCAGGGGGCTCTGGGGCCAACGTCCTGACTTTC	CATSRAGGSGANVLTF
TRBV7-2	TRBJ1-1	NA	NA	TGTGCCAGCAGCTGGCAACTGAACACTGAAGCTTTCTTT	CASSWQLNTEAFF
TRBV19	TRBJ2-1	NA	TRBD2	TGTGCCAGTAGTGCAGAACGGGACTACAGAACTCCCACGGGGTGGTCTGAGCAGTTCTTC	CASSAERDYRTPTGWSEQFF
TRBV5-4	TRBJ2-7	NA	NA	TGTGCCAGCAGCTTGGATTCCCGGGACACCTTCTTC	CASSLDSRDTFF
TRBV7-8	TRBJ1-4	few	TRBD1	TGTGCCAGCAGCCCCGACAGGGGGTTGGAAAAACTGTTTTTT	CASSPDRGLEKLFF
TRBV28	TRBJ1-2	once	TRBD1	TGTGCCAGCAGTTCCTCCGGGACAGGACCGACTAACTATGGCTACACCTTC	CASSSSGTGPTNYGYTF
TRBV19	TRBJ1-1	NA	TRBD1	TGTGCCAGTTCAGGACAGGGGGCAATAGGAACTGAAGCTTTCTTT	CASSGQGAIGTEAFF
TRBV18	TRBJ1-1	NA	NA	TGTGCCAGCTCACCACCATTCTTCGAACAGGGCCAAAATGAAGCTTTCTTT	CASSPPFFEQGQNEAFF
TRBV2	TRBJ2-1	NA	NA	TGTGCCAGCAGTGAAGCGGGGGGTTCGCCACTCTCCTACAATGAGCAGTTCTTC	CASSEAGGSPLSYNEQFF
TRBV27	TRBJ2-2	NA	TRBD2	TGTGCCAGCACCCGCCCACTTCTAGCGGGAGTTCCCGCGAACACCGGGGAGCTGTTTTTT	CASTRPLLAGVPANTGELFF
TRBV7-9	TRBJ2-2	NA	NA	TGTGCCAGCAGCTTAACTAAAGGCAGGGGCGCCGGGGAGCTGTTTTTT	CASSLTKGRGAGELFF
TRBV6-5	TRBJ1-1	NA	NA	TGTGCCAGCTGGGGGGGCGGTGAAGCTTTCTTT	CASWGGGEAFF
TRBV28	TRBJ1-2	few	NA	TGTGCCAGCAGTTCGTCTTGGAGGAACTATGGCTACACCTTC	CASSSSWRNYGYTF
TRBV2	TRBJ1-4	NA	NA	TGTGCCAGCAGTGACGGTCTCGTTTTTAATGAAAAACTGTTTTTT	CASSDGLVFNEKLFF
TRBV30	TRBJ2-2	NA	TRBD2	TGTGCCTGGAGGACTAGCTCGAACACCGGGGAGCTGTTTTTT	CAWRTSSNTGELFF
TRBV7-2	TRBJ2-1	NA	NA	TGTGCCAGCAGCTTAGGTTGGGGGCCCCGTACTTATGAGCAGTTCTTC	CASSLGWGPRTYEQFF
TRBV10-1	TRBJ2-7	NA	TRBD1	TGCGCCAGCAGTGGTCCGACAGGGGACGAGCAGTACTTC	CASSGPTGDEQYF
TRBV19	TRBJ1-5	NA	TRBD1	TGTGCCAGTAGTGTGACAGGGGACAATCAGCCCCAGCATTTT	CASSVTGDNQPQHF
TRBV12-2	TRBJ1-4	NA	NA	TGTGCAAGTCGCCCCCCCTCCCAGGGGAGGGATAGTAATGAAAAACTGTTTTTT	CASRPPSQGRDSNEKLFF
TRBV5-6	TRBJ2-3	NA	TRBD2	TGTGCCAGCAGTCTAGCGGGAGTGACAGATACGCAGTATTTT	CASSLAGVTDTQYF
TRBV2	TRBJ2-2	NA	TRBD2	TGTGCCAGCAGCACTAGCGGGAGAAGAACCGGGGAGCTGTTTTTT	CASSTSGRRTGELFF
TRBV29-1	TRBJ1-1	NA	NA	TGCAGCACCTCCCCGACGCGGGATCATATAGAGGACACTGAAGCTTTCTTT	CSTSPTRDHIEDTEAFF
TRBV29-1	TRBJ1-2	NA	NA	TGCAGCACCGACAGGATCGTGGGAGATGGCTACACCTTC	CSTDRIVGDGYTF
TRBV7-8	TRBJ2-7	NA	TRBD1	TGTGCCAGCAGCTTAGCGAGAACAGGGGGCTTATACGAGCAGTACTTC	CASSLARTGGLYEQYF
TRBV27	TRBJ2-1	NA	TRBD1	TGTGCCAGCAGTGCCCCCCACGGGACAGGGAACTACAATGAGCAGTTCTTC	CASSAPHGTGNYNEQFF
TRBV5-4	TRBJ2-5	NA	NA	TGTGCCAGCAGCTTGGTCGGGGGAGAAGAGACCCAGTACTTC	CASSLVGGEETQYF
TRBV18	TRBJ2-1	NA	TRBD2	TGTGCCAGCTCGGCTAGCGGGAGGTACAATGAGCAGTTCTTC	CASSASGRYNEQFF
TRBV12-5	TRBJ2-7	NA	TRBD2	TGTGCTAGTGGTCTCTCTAGCGGGAGGAGGTACGAGCAGTACTTC	CASGLSSGRRYEQYF
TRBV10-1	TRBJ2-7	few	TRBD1	TGCGCCAGCAGTTCCGGACAGGGAACCTACGAGCAGTACTTC	CASSSGQGTYEQYF
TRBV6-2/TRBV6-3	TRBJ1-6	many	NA	TGTGCCAGCAGTCCCATTGAGAACCGGGATAACAACTTT	CASSPIENRDNNF
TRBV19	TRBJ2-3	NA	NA	TGTGCCAGTAGTAAAGCGGATCCAGATACGCAGTATTTT	CASSKADPDTQYF
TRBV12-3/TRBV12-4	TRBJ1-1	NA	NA	TGTGCCAGCAGTCGGTCGGTGAACACTGAAGCTTTCTTT	CASSRSVNTEAFF